These 23 T cell receptor beta chains were sequenced from one sample in a study of Graves' ophthalmopathy and Graves' hyperthyroidism. Investigators amplified TCR beta CDR3 regions from RNA transcripts. HTBI primers were used in a first-round RT-PCR, which preceded a second-round multiplex PCR. One entry per CDR3 protein, called by TCRdb with MiXCR from the multiplex PCR reads. The sample lists some 350,000 distinct CDR3 sequences, roughly 17% occurring once. The sample consisted of peripheral blood. Every receptor here comes from an adult woman with stable Graves' hyperthyroidism.

In this sample, this clonotype turned up many times. The gene calls are TRBV28 and TRBJ1-1, with D perhaps matching TRBD1 (5 bases). CDR3 length: 13 amino acids. CDR1 is MDHEN and CDR2 is SYDVKM in the germline V gene. Trimming stripped 6 bases from V and 9 bases from J, with 17 bases between. The CDR3 nucleotides read TGTGCCAGCAGATACGGGCAGGGACTCAAAGCTTTCTTT. Its protein product is CASRYGQGLKAFF. Variable domain in full (rest from reference TRBV28 and TRBJ1-1): DVKVTQSSRYLVKRTGEKVFLECVQDMDHENMFWYRQDPGLGLRLIYFSYDVKMKEKGDIPEGYSVSREKKERFSLILESASTNQTSMYLCASRYGQGLKAFFGQGTRLTVV.

The chain employs TRBV6-5 and TRBJ1-2; maybe TRBD1 (6 bases). The CDR3 extends over 14 amino acids. Trimming cost V 2 bases and J 0 bases, with 7 bases left between them. The germline V gene encodes CDR1 MNHEY and CDR2 SVGAGI. Here the CDR3 reads CASSYGDTNYGYTF. The DNA for the CDR3 is TGTGCCAGCAGTTACGGGGACACTAACTATGGCTACACCTTC.

This chain uses TRBV28 with TRBJ2-7; TRBD2 matches 8 bases. The CDR3 is 15 amino acids. V was clipped by 3 bases and J by 3 bases; unmatched bases: 7. Germline CDR1 MDHEN, CDR2 SYDVKM. CDR3 in DNA: TGTGCCAGCAGTTTGGGCGGGGGGACCAACTACGAGCAGTACTTC. As protein: CASSLGGGTNYEQYF.

This clonotype was seen many times. The rearrangement uses TRBV12-3 or TRBV12-4 and TRBJ1-1; TRBD1 might be the D (6 bases). Trimming shortened V by 3 bases and J by 2 bases, and 19 bases separated the two germline ends. There are 17 residues in the CDR3. The CDR3 loop is CASSFLLAGVSNTEAFF. CDR3 DNA: TGTGCCAGCAGTTTTCTTCTTGCAGGGGTTTCAAACACTGAAGCTTTCTTT.

This clonotype was seen at least ten times. The chain combines TRBV20-1 with TRBJ2-2; 8 bases match TRBD2. CDR3 length: 15 residues. CDR1 and CDR2 (germline): DFQATT, SNEGSKA (reference sequence). V shed 7 bases, J shed 4 bases, and the junction held 11 bases outside the gene matches. The CDR3 bases are TGCAGTGTGGCGGGAGGATTTTTCGGCACCGGGGAGCTGTTTTTT. Its translation is CSVAGGFFGTGELFF.

In its sample, this clonotype was seen many times. This rearrangement joins TRBV5-1 to TRBJ2-7; D uncertain. Germline assignment: CDR1 SGHRS and CDR2 YFSETQ. CDR3 length: 14 residues. Between the trimmed V and J ends, which lost 4 bases and 0 bases, there was a span of 11 bases. The CDR3 DNA is TGCGCCAGCAGCAGCAGACTCCTCTCCTACGAGCAGTACTTC. Translating it yields CASSSRLLSYEQYF. The whole variable domain, filled in from reference TRBV5-1 and TRBJ2-7, reads KAGVTQTPRYLIKTRGQQVTLSCSPISGHRSVSWYQQTPGQGLQFLFEYFSETQRNKGNFPGRFSGRQFSNSRSEMNVSTLELGDSALYLCASSSRLLSYEQYFGPGTRLTVT.

This clonotype was detected ten times or more. V and J are TRBV25-1 and TRBJ1-5; 7 bases map to TRBD1. Germline CDR1 and CDR2: MGHDK and SYGVNS. V shed 5 bases, J shed 4 bases, and the junction held 17 bases outside the gene matches. CDR3 length: 18 amino acids. CDR3 DNA: TGTGCCAGCAGTCAGGGGGTCTCGGGACTCACGAAAAATCAGCCCCAGCATTTT. Translation gives CASSQGVSGLTKNQPQHF.

This clonotype has at least ten counts. This rearrangement joins TRBV27 to TRBJ2-7; no clear D. CDR1 and CDR2 (germline): MNHEY, SMNVEV (reference sequence). The CDR3 sequence is 10 residues long. The germline V and J ends were trimmed by 4 bases and 6 bases, with 4 bases remaining between them. The CDR3 reads CASSWPEQYF. The CDR3 DNA sequence: TGTGCCAGCAGTTGGCCCGAGCAGTACTTC.

This clonotype has at least ten counts. The V gene is TRBV30, the J gene TRBJ2-7; D call uncertain. Trimming took 0 bases from V and 2 from J, leaving 11 bases between them. CDR1 GTSNPN and CDR2 SVGIG come from the germline V gene (reference sequence). The CDR3 is 14 amino acids. The CDR3 loop is CAWSVGQAPYEQYF. CDR3 sequence (DNA): TGTGCCTGGAGTGTAGGGCAGGCCCCCTACGAGCAGTACTTC. Combining the CDR3 with reference TRBV30 and TRBJ2-7 gives the whole variable domain SQTIHQWPATLVQPVGSPLSLECTVEGTSNPNLYWYRQAAGRGLQLLFYSVGIGQISSEVPQNLSASRPQDRQFILSSKKLLLSDSGFYLCAWSVGQAPYEQYFGPGTRLTVT.

This clonotype was counted many times. The rearrangement joins TRBV6-4 to TRBJ2-7; weak D call: TRBD2 (7 bases). Germline lookup yields CDR1 MRHNA and CDR2 SNTAGT. The CDR3 is 19 residues long. Between the trimmed V and J ends, which lost 4 bases and 2 bases, there was a span of 27 bases. The CDR3 DNA reads as TGTGCCAGCAGTGCCTATCCCGGACTAGTCGGAGAGGGGGCCTACGAGCAGTACTTC. This gives the protein CASSAYPGLVGEGAYEQYF.

This clonotype has more than one count but fewer than ten. A single base separates this from a much larger clone, so it may be a read error. The CDR3 sequence is CASSERLARELLF. The CDR3, as DNA: TGTGCCAGCAGTGAACGCCTAGCGAGGGAGCTGTTGTTT. This rearrangement joins TRBV2 to TRBJ2-2; tentatively, D is TRBD2 (6 bases). The CDR3 is made up of 13 amino acids. CDR1 is SNHLY and CDR2 is FYNNEI in the germline V gene.

This clonotype was observed at least ten times. The chain is built from TRBV7-2 and TRBJ2-7; D is ambiguous. CDR1 SGHTA and CDR2 FQGNSA come from the germline V gene. This CDR3 is built from 12 residues. V lost 4 bases, J lost 3 bases, and 7 bases lay in between. This chain's CDR3 is CASSSPDYEQYF. CDR3 nucleotide sequence: TGTGCCAGCAGCTCCCCCGACTACGAGCAGTACTTC.

V usage is TRBV5-1 and J usage is TRBJ2-5, with no clear D. The germline gives CDR1 SGHRS, CDR2 YFSETQ. V lost 0 bases and J 1 base, leaving 7 bases between the germline ends. The CDR3 extends over 14 amino acids. CDR3: CASSLVNLQETQYF. CDR3 nucleotides: TGCGCCAGCAGCTTGGTCAATCTCCAAGAGACCCAGTACTTC. The full variable domain, in which reference TRBV5-1 and TRBJ2-5 provide the parts outside the CDR3, is KAGVTQTPRYLIKTRGQQVTLSCSPISGHRSVSWYQQTPGQGLQFLFEYFSETQRNKGNFPGRFSGRQFSNSRSEMNVSTLELGDSALYLCASSLVNLQETQYFGPGTRLLVL.

The V call is TRBV28, the J call TRBJ2-7; D perhaps matches TRBD1 (5 bases). Germline CDR1 is MDHEN and CDR2 is SYDVKM. The length of the CDR3 is 13 residues. V shed 7 bases and J shed 1 base, with 11 bases lying between them. Here the CDR3 DNA reads TGTGCCAGCACCCCCAGGGCTTCCTACGAGCAGTACTTC. This encodes CASTPRASYEQYF.

The chain employs TRBV19 and TRBJ2-2, with D perhaps TRBD2 (5 bases). V was cut by 7 bases and J by 0 bases, with 9 bases left in between. From germline, CDR1 is LNHDA and CDR2 SQIVND (reference sequence). The CDR3 has 14 residues. CDR3 nucleotides: TGTGCCAGTATGCGGGCTTCGAACACCGGGGAGCTGTTTTTT. Translating gives CASMRASNTGELFF.

This clonotype showed up just a few times. Compared with germline, one end of the junction differs, possibly owing to a read error. The CDR3 region is CASSEVGGPSF. CDR3 nucleotides: TGTGCCAGCAGTGAAGTAGGAGGGCCTTCTTTT. V is TRBV2 and J is TRBJ2-2; possible D gene TRBD2, 6 bases. The CDR3 spans 11 residues. Germline values: CDR1 SNHLY, CDR2 FYNNEI.

J is TRBJ2-2 and V is TRBV4-2; tentative D call: TRBD2 (5 bases). The germline V gene encodes CDR1 LGHNA and CDR2 YNFKEQ. Trimming removed 4 bases from V and 8 bases from J, with 17 bases in between. The CDR3 has 15 residues. This chain's CDR3 is CASSPSDSSAGELFF. CDR3 nucleotides: TGTGCCAGCAGCCCCTCGGACTCCTCGGCGGGGGAGCTGTTTTTT.

V usage is TRBV28 and J usage is TRBJ1-2; perhaps TRBD1 as D (6 bases). Germline CDR1 is MDHEN and CDR2 is SYDVKM. This CDR3 has 16 amino acids. V lost 1 base, J lost 4 bases, and 16 bases lay in between. The CDR3 region has the DNA TGTGCCAGCAGTTTATCCGCAGCGTCGGGGGCCTATGGCTACACCTTC. Amino acids: CASSLSAASGAYGYTF.

This clonotype was detected only a few times. The chain couples TRBV20-1 to TRBJ2-5, with a weak D call TRBD2 (6 bases). The V gene lost 3 bases and the J gene lost 1 base, with 12 bases spanning the gap. Germline CDR1 reads DFQATT; CDR2 reads SNEGSKA (reference sequence). This CDR3 comprises 14 residues. DNA of the CDR3: TGCAGTGCTAGGCGGGACTCAACCCAAGAGACCCAGTACTTC. It translates to CSARRDSTQETQYF.

There are many counts of this clonotype. The chain couples TRBV5-1 to TRBJ1-1, with a weak D call TRBD1 (5 bases). This CDR3 has 15 residues. Deletions cut 0 bases from V and 4 bases from J, with 13 bases between. The germline V gene has CDR1 SGHRS and CDR2 YFSETQ. In nucleotides, the CDR3 is TGCGCCAGCAGCTTGGCCGTGGGGGGAGGCACTGAAGCTTTCTTT. It yields the protein CASSLAVGGGTEAFF.

This clonotype was detected a few times. The chain couples TRBV28 to TRBJ1-1; 8 nucleotides align to TRBD1. V was clipped by 6 bases and J by 0 bases; unmatched bases: 9. In germline, CDR1 is MDHEN, CDR2 SYDVKM. The CDR3 is made up of 16 amino acids. CDR3 amino acids: CASSPRDRTLNTEAFF. The CDR3 DNA follows: TGTGCCAGCAGCCCCCGGGACAGGACCTTGAACACTGAAGCTTTCTTT.

This clonotype was found many times. The V call is TRBV28, the J call TRBJ2-7, with D unclear. V lost 5 bases, J lost 6 bases, and 17 bases lay in between. The CDR3 is 14 amino acids. CDR1 MDHEN and CDR2 SYDVKM come from the germline V gene. In DNA form, the CDR3 reads TGTGCCAGCAGTGCCCCTTGGGCCAACACCGAGCAGTACTTC. Translation: CASSAPWANTEQYF.

At least ten counts were recorded for this clonotype. V gene TRBV7-2 combines with J gene TRBJ2-7; D unresolved. Trimming took 0 bases from V and 1 from J, leaving 10 bases between them. The germline gives CDR1 SGHTA, CDR2 FQGNSA. The CDR3 contains 15 residues. This CDR3 reads CASSLAGLLSYEQYF. CDR3 bases: TGTGCCAGCAGCTTAGCGGGCCTCCTGTCCTACGAGCAGTACTTC.